This entry lists 20 T cell receptor beta chains sequenced from one sample in a study of blood T cell repertoires in COVID-19. TCRdb's table, derived via immunoSEQ multiplex PCR, lists solely in-frame clones and lacks some. Of 350,000 to 450,000 clones listed, over 85% were seen once; the top ten hold about 1.8%. Sequenced input: PBMCs or T cells enriched from blood (not recorded which). The receptor source for this set is a woman aged 30 to 39 who had recovered from COVID-19.

The table lists this clone with a few counts. The CDR3 here is CASSIRRGQITEAFF. The CDR3 DNA sequence: TGTGCCAGTAGTATTCGGAGAGGGCAGATCACTGAAGCTTTCTTT. The V and J genes are TRBV19 and TRBJ1-1, with unresolved D. Germline V gene data show CDR1 as LNHDA and CDR2 as SQIVND (reference sequence). The V gene lost 3 bases and the J gene lost 4 bases, with 15 bases spanning the gap. The CDR3 runs 15 residues. The variable domain in full, completed from reference TRBV19 and TRBJ1-1, reads DGGITQSPKYLFRKEGQNVTLSCEQNLNHDAMYWYRQDPGQGLRLIYYSQIVNDFQKGDIAEGYSVSREKKESFPLTVTSAQKNPTAFYLCASSIRRGQITEAFFGQGTRLTVV.

This clone was counted between two and nine times. This chain links TRBV5-1 with TRBJ2-3; 7 nucleotides agree with TRBD2. In germline, CDR1 is SGHRS, CDR2 YFSETQ. Unmatched junction bases numbered 7, after V lost 3 bases and J lost 0 bases. This CDR3 has 16 amino acids. CDR3 bases: TGCGCCAGCAGCTATTCCGGGAGGCACAGCACAGATACGCAGTATTTT. Its protein product is CASSYSGRHSTDTQYF.

The chain recombines TRBV6-1 with TRBJ2-5, with TRBD2 matching over 7 bases. The CDR3 is made up of 14 amino acids. Trimming at V came to 7 bases and at J to 1 base, leaving 6 bases not matched to a gene. CDR1 MNHNS and CDR2 SASEGT come from the germline V gene. The DNA for the CDR3 is TGTGCCAGCACCCCCCTAGCGGTCCAAGAGACCCAGTACTTC. Encoded protein: CASTPLAVQETQYF.

The V call is TRBV30, the J call TRBJ1-1; D is perhaps TRBD1 (5 bases). Germline CDR1 reads GTSNPN; CDR2 reads SVGIG (reference sequence). The ends were cut back, 7 bases at V and 5 bases at J, with 14 bases in the middle. The CDR3 contains 12 residues. The CDR3: CAYERGDTEAFF. CDR3 nucleotide sequence: TGTGCCTACGAAAGGGGTGATACTGAAGCTTTCTTT.

The chain employs TRBV12-3 or TRBV12-4 and TRBJ2-1; a possible D gene is TRBD2 (5 bases). The CDR3 sequence is 12 residues long. V lost 3 bases and J lost 15, with 15 bases in between. Here the CDR3 DNA reads TGTGCCAGCAGTTTGTGGAGGACCCTGGCGTTCTTC. Translation gives CASSLWRTLAFF.

J is TRBJ2-2 and V is TRBV29-1, with 10 bases fitting TRBD2. Per the germline V gene, CDR1 is SQVTM and CDR2 is ANQGSEA. The V and J ends lost 6 bases and 6 bases, in that order; junction bases with no gene match: 4. The CDR3 has 13 amino acids. Here the CDR3 reads CSVYGTSAGELFF. CDR3 in DNA: TGCAGCGTATACGGGACTAGCGCCGGGGAGCTGTTTTTT.

V is TRBV5-4 and J is TRBJ2-7; the match to TRBD1 covers 9 bases. CDR3 length: 13 residues. V trimming: 4 bases; J trimming: 5 bases; junction bases outside the gene matches: 4. Germline CDR1 and CDR2: SGHNT and YYREEE (reference sequence). In DNA form, the CDR3 reads TGTGCCAGCAGCGAGGACAGGGGCCACGAGCAGTACTTC. Protein product: CASSEDRGHEQYF.

The chain is built from TRBV2 and TRBJ1-5; D is possibly TRBD1 (6 bases). Germline V gene sequence: CDR1 SNHLY, CDR2 FYNNEI. The CDR3 is 13 amino acids. CDR3 protein: CATGRGQDQPQHF. CDR3 DNA: TGTGCAACAGGGCGGGGGCAGGATCAGCCCCAGCATTTT.

The genes are TRBV3-1 (or the pseudogene TRBV3-2) and TRBJ2-3; possible D gene TRBD1, 6 bases. The germline V gene has CDR1 LGHDT and CDR2 YNNKEL (reference sequence). The CDR3 consists of 14 residues. V lost 1 base and J lost 8, with 13 bases in between. Written as DNA, the CDR3 is TGTGCCAGCAGCCAAGCCAGGGGAACCCGTACGCAGTATTTT. It yields the protein CASSQARGTRTQYF.

The chain has TRBV30 and TRBJ2-1; 8 bases line up with TRBD1. The CDR3 totals 15 residues. V lost 0 bases and J lost 6; bases outside the gene matches: 7. The germline V gene has CDR1 GTSNPN and CDR2 SVGIG (reference sequence). CDR3 amino acids: CAWSVPDRDVNEQFF. The CDR3 DNA reads as TGTGCCTGGAGTGTTCCGGACAGGGACGTCAATGAGCAGTTCTTC.

The chain recombines TRBV5-1 with TRBJ2-1; D ambiguous. The CDR3 is 13 residues long. Germline CDR1 and CDR2: SGHRS and YFSETQ. Trimming shortened V by 5 bases and J by 6 bases, and 12 bases separated the two germline ends. CDR3 amino acids: CASSSNSINEQFF. The CDR3 DNA is TGCGCCAGCAGTAGTAACTCAATCAATGAGCAGTTCTTC.

The chain has TRBV7-9 and TRBJ2-1; D may correspond to TRBD1 or TRBD2 (6 bases each). Germline values: CDR1 SEHNR, CDR2 FQNEAQ (reference sequence). The germline V and J ends were trimmed by 6 bases and 2 bases, with 17 bases remaining between them. This CDR3 is 16 amino acids long. CDR3 nucleotide sequence: TGTGCCAGCAGATTACAGGGTGGCGGGGCCTACAATGAGCAGTTCTTC. It specifies CASRLQGGGAYNEQFF.

This chain uses TRBV2 with TRBJ2-5, with D maybe TRBD2 (6 bases). Germline CDR1 SNHLY, CDR2 FYNNEI. The CDR3 has 13 residues. Trimming shortened V by 8 bases and J by 0 bases, and 10 bases separated the two germline ends. CDR3 sequence reads: CASPPGDQETQYF. The DNA of the CDR3 is TGTGCCAGCCCTCCGGGAGACCAAGAGACCCAGTACTTC.

This chain uses TRBV30 with TRBJ2-5; 8 bases align to TRBD2. Germline CDR1 is GTSNPN and CDR2 is SVGIG (reference sequence). Unmatched junction bases numbered 13, after V lost 2 bases and J lost 2 bases. The CDR3 totals 17 residues. This chain's CDR3 is CAWSNRGGIAGQETQYF. The CDR3 DNA sequence: TGTGCCTGGAGTAACCGGGGGGGCATCGCAGGACAAGAGACCCAGTACTTC.

The V and J genes are TRBV12-3 or TRBV12-4 and TRBJ1-2, with D perhaps TRBD1 (5 bases). The V end was cut by 4 bases, the J end by 7 bases, with 10 bases between. The CDR3 runs to 12 residues. CDR3 in amino acids: CASSSGGIGYTF. The CDR3 nucleotides are TGTGCCAGCAGTTCCGGGGGGATTGGCTACACCTTC.

The chain has TRBV5-1 and TRBJ1-3; D unresolved. Germline V gene lookup returns CDR1 SGHRS and CDR2 YFSETQ. The V gene lost 4 bases and the J gene lost 0 bases, with 8 bases spanning the gap. The CDR3 has 14 residues. The CDR3 protein is CASSGKSSGNTIYF. The CDR3 DNA follows: TGCGCCAGCAGCGGCAAGTCCTCTGGAAACACCATATATTTT.

The genes are TRBV4-1 and TRBJ1-5, with a possible D match to TRBD1 (5 bases). The CDR3 covers 14 residues. Germline V gene sequence: CDR1 MGHRA, CDR2 YSYEKL. V lost 6 bases and J 6 bases, leaving 15 bases between the germline ends. The CDR3: CASSTVSGPQPQHF. The CDR3 bases are TGCGCCAGCAGTACAGTTTCAGGGCCTCAGCCCCAGCATTTT.

This clone has a handful of counts. The sample holds other DNA sequences that translate to the same CDR3. The chain uses TRBV30 and TRBJ2-7; D remains unclear. The ends were cut back, 0 bases at V and 4 bases at J, with 4 bases in the middle. Germline V lookup: CDR1 GTSNPN, CDR2 SVGIG (reference sequence). The CDR3 runs 11 residues. The CDR3 sequence: CAWSVRYEQYF. The CDR3 DNA reads TGTGCCTGGAGTGTACGGTACGAGCAGTACTTC.

V gene TRBV27 combines with J gene TRBJ1-4; 10 bases map to TRBD1. From germline, CDR1 is MNHEY and CDR2 SMNVEV (reference sequence). The CDR3 sequence is 14 residues long. V trimming: 10 bases; J trimming: 8 bases; junction bases outside the gene matches: 10. The CDR3 coding sequence is TGTGCCACATCAGACAGGGGGCTGAAGGAAAAACTGTTTTTT. This sequence encodes CATSDRGLKEKLFF.

The chain uses TRBV19 and TRBJ1-1; weak D call: TRBD1 (6 bases). The CDR3 sequence is 15 residues long. V was pared by 7 bases and J by 0 bases, with 15 bases between. Germline V gives CDR1 LNHDA, CDR2 SQIVND (reference sequence). The CDR3 bases are TGTGCCAGTACCCGGAGGGGGGGCATGAACACTGAAGCTTTCTTT. Its translation: CASTRRGGMNTEAFF.